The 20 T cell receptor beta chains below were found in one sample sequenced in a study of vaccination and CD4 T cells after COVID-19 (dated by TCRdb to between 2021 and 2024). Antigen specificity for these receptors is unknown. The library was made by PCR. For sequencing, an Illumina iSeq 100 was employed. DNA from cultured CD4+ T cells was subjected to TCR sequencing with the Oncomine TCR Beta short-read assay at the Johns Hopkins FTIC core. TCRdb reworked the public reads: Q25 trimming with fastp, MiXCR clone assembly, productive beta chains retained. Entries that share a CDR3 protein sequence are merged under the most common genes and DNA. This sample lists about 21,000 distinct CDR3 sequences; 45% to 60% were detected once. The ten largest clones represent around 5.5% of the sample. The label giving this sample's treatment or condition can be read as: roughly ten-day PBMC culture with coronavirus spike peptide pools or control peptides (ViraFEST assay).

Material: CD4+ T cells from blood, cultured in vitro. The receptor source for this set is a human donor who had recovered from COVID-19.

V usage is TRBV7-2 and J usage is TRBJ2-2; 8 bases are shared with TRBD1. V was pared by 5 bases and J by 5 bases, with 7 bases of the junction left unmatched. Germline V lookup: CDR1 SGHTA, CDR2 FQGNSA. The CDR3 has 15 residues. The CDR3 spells CASSPLQGATGELFF. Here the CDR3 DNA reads TGTGCCAGCAGCCCCCTTCAGGGGGCTACCGGGGAGCTGTTTTTT.

The CDR3 reads CASSLLGGPRGLNTGELFF. The CDR3 DNA is TGTGCCAGCAGCTTATTAGGGGGGCCTAGAGGGTTGAACACCGGGGAGCTGTTTTTT. V usage is TRBV7-2 and J usage is TRBJ2-2; D assignment may be TRBD1 or TRBD2 (6 bases each). The germline gives CDR1 SGHTA, CDR2 FQGNSA. V was shortened by 2 bases and J by 1 base, with 20 bases between the two germline ends. CDR3 size: 19 residues.

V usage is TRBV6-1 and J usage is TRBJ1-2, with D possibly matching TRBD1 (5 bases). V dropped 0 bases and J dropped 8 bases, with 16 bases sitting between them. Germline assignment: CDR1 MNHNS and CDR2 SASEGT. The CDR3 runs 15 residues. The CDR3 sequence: CASSEARGIWGGYTF. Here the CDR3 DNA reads TGTGCCAGCAGTGAAGCCCGAGGGATCTGGGGGGGCTACACCTTC.

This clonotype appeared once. The CDR3 region has the DNA TGTGCCAGCAGCTTAGGGCAGGGGGATGAAAAACTGTTTTTT. Translating gives CASSLGQGDEKLFF. The V gene is TRBV7-9, the J gene TRBJ1-4; TRBD1 agrees at 7 bases. V lost 1 base, J lost 6 bases, and 2 bases stayed unmatched. Looked up from germline, CDR1 is SEHNR and CDR2 is FQNEAQ (reference sequence). The CDR3 is 14 amino acids.

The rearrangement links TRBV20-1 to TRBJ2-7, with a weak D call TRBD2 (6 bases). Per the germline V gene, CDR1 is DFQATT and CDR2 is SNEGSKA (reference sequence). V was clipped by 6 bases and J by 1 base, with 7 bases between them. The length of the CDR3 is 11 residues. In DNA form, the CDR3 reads TGCAGTGCCCTAGCGTCCTACGAGCAGTACTTC. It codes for CSALASYEQYF.

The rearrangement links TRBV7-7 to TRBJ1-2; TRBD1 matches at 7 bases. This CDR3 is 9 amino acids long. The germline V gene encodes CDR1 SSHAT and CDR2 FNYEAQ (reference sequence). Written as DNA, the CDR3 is TGTGCAGGGGGCGATGGCTACACCTTC. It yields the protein CAGGDGYTF.

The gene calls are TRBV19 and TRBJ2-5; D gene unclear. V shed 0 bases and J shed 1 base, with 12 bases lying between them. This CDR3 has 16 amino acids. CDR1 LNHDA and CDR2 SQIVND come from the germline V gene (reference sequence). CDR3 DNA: TGTGCCAGTAGTATAGAGTTCGTAACCTTCCAAGAGACCCAGTACTTC. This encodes CASSIEFVTFQETQYF.

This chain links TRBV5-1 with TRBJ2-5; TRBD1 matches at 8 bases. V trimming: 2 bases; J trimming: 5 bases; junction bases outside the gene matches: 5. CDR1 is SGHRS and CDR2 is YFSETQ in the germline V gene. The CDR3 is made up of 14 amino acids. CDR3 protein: CASSLAGGLETQYF. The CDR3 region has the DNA TGCGCCAGCAGCTTAGCAGGGGGCTTGGAGACCCAGTACTTC. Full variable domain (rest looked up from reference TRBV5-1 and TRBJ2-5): KAGVTQTPRYLIKTRGQQVTLSCSPISGHRSVSWYQQTPGQGLQFLFEYFSETQRNKGNFPGRFSGRQFSNSRSEMNVSTLELGDSALYLCASSLAGGLETQYFGPGTRLLVL.

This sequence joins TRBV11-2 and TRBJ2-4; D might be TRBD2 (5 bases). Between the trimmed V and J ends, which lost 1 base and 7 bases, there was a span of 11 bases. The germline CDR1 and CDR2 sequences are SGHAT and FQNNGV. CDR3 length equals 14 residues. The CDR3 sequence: CASSLGSARNIQYF. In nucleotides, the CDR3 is TGTGCCAGCAGCTTAGGTAGCGCTAGGAACATTCAGTACTTC.

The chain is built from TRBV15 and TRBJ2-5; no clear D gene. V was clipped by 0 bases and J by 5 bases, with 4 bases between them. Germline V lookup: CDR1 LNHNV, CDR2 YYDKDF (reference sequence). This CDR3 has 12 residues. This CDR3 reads CATSRDRETQYF. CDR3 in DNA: TGTGCCACCAGCAGAGATCGGGAGACCCAGTACTTC.

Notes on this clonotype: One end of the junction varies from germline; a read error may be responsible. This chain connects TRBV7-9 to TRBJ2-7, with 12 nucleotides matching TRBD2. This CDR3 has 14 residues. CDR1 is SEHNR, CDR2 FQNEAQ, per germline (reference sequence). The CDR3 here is CASSLAGGPYEQYF. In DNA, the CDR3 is TGTGCCAGCAGCCTAGCGGGAGGGCCATACGAGCAGTACTTC. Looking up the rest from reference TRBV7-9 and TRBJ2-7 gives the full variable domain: DTGVSQNPRHKITKRGQNVTFRCDPISEHNRLYWYRQTLGQGPEFLTYFQNEAQLEKSRLLSDRFSAERPKGSFSTLEIQRTEQGDSAMYLCASSLAGGPYEQYFGPGTRLTVT.

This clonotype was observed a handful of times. CDR3 residues: CSARDRAGTNTGELFF. As DNA, the CDR3 is TGCAGTGCTAGAGATCGGGCCGGGACGAACACCGGGGAGCTGTTTTTT. The chain has TRBV20-1 and TRBJ2-2; D may be TRBD2 (5 bases). The CDR3 covers 16 residues. V gave up 0 bases and J gave up 0 bases, with 11 bases separating them. Germline assignment: CDR1 DFQATT and CDR2 SNEGSKA (reference sequence).

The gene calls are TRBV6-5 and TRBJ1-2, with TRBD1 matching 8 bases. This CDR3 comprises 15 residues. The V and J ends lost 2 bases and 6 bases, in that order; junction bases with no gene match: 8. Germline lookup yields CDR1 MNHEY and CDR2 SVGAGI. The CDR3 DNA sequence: TGTGCCAGCAGTTACGACGGACAGGGATGGGATGGCTACACCTTC. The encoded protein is CASSYDGQGWDGYTF.

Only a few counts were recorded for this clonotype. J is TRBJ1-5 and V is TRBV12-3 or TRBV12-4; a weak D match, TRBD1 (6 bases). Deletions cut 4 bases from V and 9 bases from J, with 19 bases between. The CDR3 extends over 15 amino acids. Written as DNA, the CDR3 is TGTGCCAGCAGTTACGTCAGCGGGGGCTTCTGGCCCCAGCATTTT. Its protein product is CASSYVSGGFWPQHF.

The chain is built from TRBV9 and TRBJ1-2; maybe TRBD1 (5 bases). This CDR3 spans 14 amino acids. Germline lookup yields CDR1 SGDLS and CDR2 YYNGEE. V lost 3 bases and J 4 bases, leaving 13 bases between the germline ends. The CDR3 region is CASSGATASYGYTF. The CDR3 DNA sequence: TGTGCCAGCAGCGGAGCGACAGCGAGCTATGGCTACACCTTC.

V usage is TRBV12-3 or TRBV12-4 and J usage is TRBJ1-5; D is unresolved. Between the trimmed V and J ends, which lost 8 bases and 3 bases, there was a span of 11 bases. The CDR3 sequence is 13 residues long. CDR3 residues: CASCPNFNQPQHF. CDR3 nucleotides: TGTGCCAGCTGTCCCAACTTCAATCAGCCCCAGCATTTT.

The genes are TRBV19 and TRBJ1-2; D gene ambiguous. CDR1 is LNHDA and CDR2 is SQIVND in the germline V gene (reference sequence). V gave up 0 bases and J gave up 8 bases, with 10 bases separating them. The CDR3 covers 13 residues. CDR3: CASSIEPGWGYTF. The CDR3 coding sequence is TGTGCCAGTAGTATAGAGCCAGGATGGGGCTACACCTTC.

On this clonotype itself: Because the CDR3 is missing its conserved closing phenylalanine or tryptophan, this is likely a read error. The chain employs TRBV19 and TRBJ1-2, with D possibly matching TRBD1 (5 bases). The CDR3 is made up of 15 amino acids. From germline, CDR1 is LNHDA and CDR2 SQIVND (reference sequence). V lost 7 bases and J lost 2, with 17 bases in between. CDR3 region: CASTTLQGANYGYTL. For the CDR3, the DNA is TGTGCCAGTACCACCTTGCAAGGGGCGAACTATGGCTACACCCTC.

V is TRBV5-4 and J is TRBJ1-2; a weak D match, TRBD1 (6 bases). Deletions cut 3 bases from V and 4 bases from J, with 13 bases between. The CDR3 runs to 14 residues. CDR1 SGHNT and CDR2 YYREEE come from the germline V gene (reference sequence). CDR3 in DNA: TGTGCCAGCAGCTACCAAGGACAGAGCTATGGCTACACCTTC. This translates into CASSYQGQSYGYTF.

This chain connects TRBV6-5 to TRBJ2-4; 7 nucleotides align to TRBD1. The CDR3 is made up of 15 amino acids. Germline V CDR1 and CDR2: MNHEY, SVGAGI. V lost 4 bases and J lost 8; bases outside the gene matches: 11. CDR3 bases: TGTGCCAGCAGTTCGGGGACAGCGGCTGTGGACATTCAGTACTTC. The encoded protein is CASSSGTAAVDIQYF.